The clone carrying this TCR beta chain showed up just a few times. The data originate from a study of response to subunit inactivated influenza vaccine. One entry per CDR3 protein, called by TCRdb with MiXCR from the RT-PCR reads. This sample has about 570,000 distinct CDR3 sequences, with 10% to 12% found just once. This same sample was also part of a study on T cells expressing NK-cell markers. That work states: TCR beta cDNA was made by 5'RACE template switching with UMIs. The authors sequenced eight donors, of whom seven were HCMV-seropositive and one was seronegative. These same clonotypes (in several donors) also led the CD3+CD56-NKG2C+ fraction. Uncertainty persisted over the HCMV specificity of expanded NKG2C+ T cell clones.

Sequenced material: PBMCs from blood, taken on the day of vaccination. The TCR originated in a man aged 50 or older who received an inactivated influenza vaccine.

In DNA form, the CDR3 reads TGTGCCAGCAGTTTAATCGGGGGTACTGAAGCTTTCTTT. This translates into CASSLIGGTEAFF. This chain joins TRBV28 and TRBJ1-1; tentatively, D is TRBD1 (5 bases). Trimming left V 2 bases short and J 5 bases short, with 9 bases between. Germline V CDR1 and CDR2: MDHEN, SYDVKM. CDR3 length equals 13 residues.